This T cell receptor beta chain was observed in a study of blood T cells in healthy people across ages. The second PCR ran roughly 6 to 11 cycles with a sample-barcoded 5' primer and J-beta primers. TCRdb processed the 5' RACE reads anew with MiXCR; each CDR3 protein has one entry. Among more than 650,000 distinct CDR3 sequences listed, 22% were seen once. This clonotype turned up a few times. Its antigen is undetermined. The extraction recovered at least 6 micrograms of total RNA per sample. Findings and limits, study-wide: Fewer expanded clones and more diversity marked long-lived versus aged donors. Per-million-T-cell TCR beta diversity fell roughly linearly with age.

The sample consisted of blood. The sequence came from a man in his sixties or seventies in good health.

The DNA for the CDR3 is TGCAGCGGCAAGCGTGACACCGGGGAGCTGTTTTTT. It translates to CSGKRDTGELFF. The rearrangement uses TRBV29-1 and TRBJ2-2, with no clear D. Trimming took off 7 bases at V and 3 bases at J, with 9 bases between the two ends. The germline V gene encodes CDR1 SQVTM and CDR2 ANQGSEA. The CDR3 is made up of 12 amino acids.